This TCR beta chain is drawn from a study of blood T cell repertoires in COVID-19. This CDR3 is built from 16 residues. The trim removed 5 bases at V and 10 bases at J, leaving 11 bases unmatched. CDR1 and CDR2 (germline): KGHDR, SFDVKD. Generated by immunoSEQ multiplex PCR, the TCRdb table keeps only in-frame clones and is missing some. The repertoire holds about 39,000 clones, just under 95% seen once, with 3.5% to 4.5% in the top ten. The chain recombines TRBV24-1 with TRBJ2-1; 12 bases map to TRBD1. The clonotype originates from a human donor with active COVID-19. The donor label of this sample is uncertain. The sequenced material came from peripheral blood. CDR3 amino acids: CATSATRGTGGREQFF. The CDR3 DNA reads as TGTGCCACCAGTGCCACTCGGGGGACAGGGGGCAGGGAGCAGTTCTTC.